These 25 T cell receptor beta chains share one sample of origin, sequenced in a study of blood T cell repertoires in COVID-19. This table comes from immunoSEQ multiplex PCR, and its TCRdb copy is limited to in-frame clones, with some not included. Here the sample spans 410,000 or so clones, roughly 85% being singletons. Material for sequencing was peripheral blood. The source is a woman aged 30 to 39 with active or convalescent COVID-19.

V gene TRBV27 combines with J gene TRBJ2-1, with 7 bases fitting TRBD2. Germline-derived CDR1 and CDR2 are MNHEY and SMNVEV (reference sequence). With V trimmed by 6 bases and J by 11 bases, 7 bases remained unmatched. The CDR3 extends over 12 amino acids. The CDR3, as DNA: TGTGCCAGCAGCCTCGGGGGGTCGAAGCAGTTCTTC. Its translation: CASSLGGSKQFF.

This chain joins TRBV2 and TRBJ1-1; D unclear. The ends were cut back, 7 bases at V and 0 bases at J, with 9 bases in the middle. CDR1 is SNHLY, CDR2 FYNNEI, per germline. This CDR3 comprises 13 residues. CDR3 sequence: CASKIEVNTEAFF. The CDR3 nucleotides are TGTGCCAGCAAAATCGAGGTGAACACTGAAGCTTTCTTT.

This chain joins TRBV5-4 and TRBJ1-6; tentatively, D is TRBD1 (5 bases). Looked up from germline, CDR1 is SGHNT and CDR2 is YYREEE (reference sequence). V dropped 5 bases and J dropped 0 bases, with 18 bases sitting between them. The CDR3 runs to 18 residues. The CDR3: CASSSPGIQSSYNSPLHF. The CDR3 DNA follows: TGTGCCAGCAGTTCCCCAGGGATACAGAGCTCCTATAATTCACCCCTCCACTTT.

V usage is TRBV11-1 and J usage is TRBJ2-7; 7 bases are a match to TRBD1. The V and J ends lost 2 bases and 2 bases, in that order; junction bases with no gene match: 6. Germline assignment: CDR1 SGHAT and CDR2 FQDESV (reference sequence). The CDR3 contains 15 residues. The DNA of the CDR3 is TGTGCCAGCAGCTTATCCAGAGGGGGCACCTACGAGCAGTACTTC. This codes for CASSLSRGGTYEQYF. The full variable domain, its missing parts supplied by reference TRBV11-1 and TRBJ2-7, is EAEVAQSPRYKITEKSQAVAFWCDPISGHATLYWYRQILGQGPELLVQFQDESVVDDSQLPKDRFSAERLKGVDSTLKIQPAELGDSAMYLCASSLSRGGTYEQYFGPGTRLTVT.

This chain links TRBV19 with TRBJ2-7; 10 bases are shared with TRBD1. The CDR3 totals 15 residues. With 5 bases clipped from V and 4 bases from J, the junction kept 8 bases outside the gene matches. CDR1 is LNHDA, CDR2 SQIVND, per germline (reference sequence). The CDR3 loop is CASSAADRGGYEQYF. In DNA, the CDR3 is TGTGCCAGTAGTGCGGCGGACAGGGGGGGGTACGAGCAGTACTTC.

This clone was counted once. CDR3 protein: CASSLEWGSAEAFF. The CDR3, as DNA: TGTGCCAGCAGCTTAGAGTGGGGCTCCGCCGAAGCTTTCTTT. The rearrangement joins TRBV7-2 to TRBJ1-1, with D possibly being TRBD1 (5 bases). V was clipped by 1 base and J by 8 bases, with 14 bases between them. Germline V gene data show CDR1 as SGHTA and CDR2 as FQGNSA. The CDR3 has 14 amino acids.

The chain is built from TRBV11-2 and TRBJ1-1; perhaps TRBD1 as D (6 bases). The CDR3 is made up of 17 amino acids. V dropped 2 bases and J dropped 2 bases, with 18 bases sitting between them. Germline CDR1 reads SGHAT; CDR2 reads FQNNGV. CDR3 loop: CASSLRGGWTANTEAFF. For the CDR3, the DNA is TGTGCCAGCAGCTTACGCGGGGGATGGACAGCTAACACTGAAGCTTTCTTT.

The chain recombines TRBV7-2 with TRBJ2-2, with TRBD2 as a possible D gene (6 bases). This CDR3 region has 14 residues. V was shortened by 5 bases and J by 2 bases, with 9 bases between the two germline ends. Germline assignment: CDR1 SGHTA and CDR2 FQGNSA. CDR3 loop: CASSDGLNTGELFF. CDR3 in DNA: TGTGCCAGCAGCGACGGACTAAACACCGGGGAGCTGTTTTTT.

The chain couples TRBV27 to TRBJ2-3, with a possible D match to TRBD2 (5 bases). The CDR3 spans 18 residues. Trimming cost V 0 bases and J 6 bases, with 22 bases left between them. CDR1 is MNHEY, CDR2 SMNVEV, per germline (reference sequence). CDR3 amino acids: CASSLSNSGGSLFDTQYF. The CDR3 bases are TGTGCCAGCAGTTTATCGAACAGCGGAGGATCCCTTTTCGATACGCAGTATTTT.

The J gene is TRBJ1-2, the V gene TRBV5-6; the D gene is possibly TRBD1 (5 bases). Trimming removed 4 bases from V and 3 bases from J, with 19 bases in between. The CDR3 runs 16 residues. Germline-derived CDR1 and CDR2 are SGHDT and YYEEEE. CDR3 bases: TGTGCCAGCAGCCCCGCGGACACATTCTCCCACTATGGCTACACCTTC. Translated, it gives CASSPADTFSHYGYTF.

The chain links TRBV2 to TRBJ2-7, with D possibly being TRBD2 (5 bases). The CDR3 contains 14 residues. Per germline, CDR1 SNHLY and CDR2 FYNNEI. Trimming took 6 bases from V and 4 from J, leaving 16 bases between them. This chain's CDR3 is CASSRLGVDYEQYF. The CDR3 region has the DNA TGTGCCAGCAGCCGCCTGGGAGTGGATTACGAGCAGTACTTC.

V is TRBV7-8 and J is TRBJ1-4; TRBD1 matches 7 bases. Trimming cost V 1 base and J 8 bases; bases outside gene matches: 4. Germline lookup yields CDR1 SGHVS and CDR2 FQNEAQ. The CDR3 is 14 amino acids. CDR3 coding DNA: TGTGCCAGCAGCTTAGAAGGGGGCGCGGAAAAACTGTTTTTT. Amino acid sequence: CASSLEGGAEKLFF.

The CDR3 reads CASSDRGGAPAASKDTQYF. CDR3 bases: TGTGCCAGCAGTGACCGCGGGGGGGCCCCTGCCGCTTCGAAAGATACGCAGTATTTT. The rearrangement uses TRBV2 and TRBJ2-3; 9 positions match TRBD2. The CDR3 spans 19 residues. V was clipped by 3 bases and J by 5 bases; unmatched bases: 18. Germline V CDR1 and CDR2: SNHLY, FYNNEI.

This rearrangement joins TRBV9 to TRBJ2-3; possible D gene TRBD2, 7 bases. Trimming shortened V by 0 bases and J by 0 bases, and 11 bases separated the two germline ends. CDR3 length equals 16 residues. The germline gives CDR1 SGDLS, CDR2 YYNGEE. The CDR3 DNA sequence: TGTGCCAGCAGCGTAGCGGGGGGCGTAAGCACAGATACGCAGTATTTT. Translating gives CASSVAGGVSTDTQYF. The full variable domain, rest sourced from reference TRBV9 and TRBJ2-3, is DSGVTQTPKHLITATGQRVTLRCSPRSGDLSVYWYQQSLDQGLQFLIQYYNGEERAKGNILERFSAQQFPDLHSELNLSSLELGDSALYFCASSVAGGVSTDTQYFGPGTRLTVL.

The chain uses TRBV5-1 and TRBJ1-2, with TRBD1 as a possible D gene (6 bases). V lost 2 bases and J lost 6, with 11 bases in between. The CDR3 is made up of 13 amino acids. The germline V gene has CDR1 SGHRS and CDR2 YFSETQ. The CDR3, as DNA: TGCGCCAGCAGCTTAGGGACACAAAATGGCTACACCTTC. Residues: CASSLGTQNGYTF.

CDR3 DNA: TGTGCCAGCAGCGGTAGCGGGAGCACAGATACGCAGTATTTT. Its protein product is CASSGSGSTDTQYF. The chain couples TRBV9 to TRBJ2-3; TRBD2 matches 7 bases. Unmatched junction bases numbered 1, after V lost 3 bases and J lost 0 bases. Germline V gene data show CDR1 as SGDLS and CDR2 as YYNGEE. The CDR3 has 14 residues.

The gene calls are TRBV2 and TRBJ2-3, with D perhaps matching TRBD2 (6 bases). The V end was cut by 2 bases, the J end by 2 bases, with 11 bases between. The CDR3 runs 15 residues. Germline values: CDR1 SNHLY, CDR2 FYNNEI. The CDR3 protein is CASSEPGLVTDTQYF. The CDR3 bases are TGTGCCAGCAGTGAACCGGGACTGGTCACAGATACGCAGTATTTT. Together with reference TRBV2 and TRBJ2-3, the CDR3 gives the full variable domain: EPEVTQTPSHQVTQMGQEVILRCVPISNHLYFYWYRQILGQKVEFLVSFYNNEISEKSEIFDDQFSVERPDGSNFTLKIRSTKLEDSAMYFCASSEPGLVTDTQYFGPGTRLTVL.

The rearrangement uses TRBV5-1 and TRBJ1-2; no clear D. Germline V lookup: CDR1 SGHRS, CDR2 YFSETQ. Trimming took off 0 bases at V and 8 bases at J, with 14 bases between the two ends. The CDR3 has 14 amino acids. CDR3 DNA sequence: TGCGCCAGCAGCTTGGAGGCGTCGCGAGGGGGCTACACCTTC. Its protein product is CASSLEASRGGYTF.

The chain combines TRBV9 with TRBJ1-2, with D maybe TRBD1 (5 bases). V was pared by 4 bases and J by 6 bases, with 19 bases between. The germline V gene has CDR1 SGDLS and CDR2 YYNGEE. The CDR3 totals 15 residues. The CDR3 loop reads CASSPVRQGTHGYTF. CDR3 nucleotide sequence: TGTGCCAGCAGCCCTGTCCGTCAGGGAACTCATGGCTACACCTTC.

As to this clone: The sample holds other DNA sequences that translate to the same CDR3. J is TRBJ1-1 and V is TRBV3-1 (or the pseudogene TRBV3-2); D possibly corresponds to TRBD1 (5 bases). The germline V gene encodes CDR1 LGHDT and CDR2 YNNKEL (reference sequence). Trimming removed 4 bases from V and 5 bases from J, with 11 bases in between. The CDR3 totals 13 residues. CDR3 amino acids: CASSRRGGTEAFF. CDR3 nucleotide sequence: TGTGCCAGCAGCCGACGCGGGGGGACTGAAGCTTTCTTT.

The chain is built from TRBV5-1 and TRBJ2-1, with a tentative D call TRBD1 (6 bases). This CDR3 comprises 12 residues. The germline V gene encodes CDR1 SGHRS and CDR2 YFSETQ. V lost 4 bases and J lost 7, with 9 bases in between. This CDR3 is CASSEQGNEQFF. The CDR3 DNA sequence: TGCGCCAGCAGCGAACAGGGTAATGAGCAGTTCTTC.

The rearrangement uses TRBV11-2 and TRBJ2-7; no clear D. The CDR3 has 15 residues. Germline values: CDR1 SGHAT, CDR2 FQNNGV. Trimming took 3 bases from V and 3 from J, leaving 15 bases between them. Here the CDR3 reads CASSLEQLNGYEQYF. DNA of the CDR3: TGTGCCAGCAGCTTGGAACAGCTAAACGGCTACGAGCAGTACTTC. The full variable domain, in which reference TRBV11-2 and TRBJ2-7 provide the parts outside the CDR3, is EAGVAQSPRYKIIEKRQSVAFWCNPISGHATLYWYQQILGQGPKLLIQFQNNGVVDDSQLPKDRFSAERLKGVDSTLKIQPAKLEDSAVYLCASSLEQLNGYEQYFGPGTRLTVT.

The chain has TRBV19 and TRBJ1-6; tentative D call: TRBD1 (6 bases). Germline V lookup: CDR1 LNHDA, CDR2 SQIVND (reference sequence). Between the trimmed V and J ends, which lost 9 bases and 4 bases, there was a span of 13 bases. The CDR3 length is 14 residues. The CDR3 nucleotides read TGTGCCAGCGGGGGGGGCGAGTATAATTCACCCCTCCACTTT. This translates into CASGGGEYNSPLHF.

The gene calls are TRBV5-1 and TRBJ2-3; 12 bases are a match to TRBD1. Trimming cost V 3 bases and J 6 bases; bases outside gene matches: 8. Germline CDR1 SGHRS, CDR2 YFSETQ. This CDR3 comprises 16 residues. CDR3 DNA: TGCGCCAGCAGCTACTCGGGACAGGGGGCGTCGGATACGCAGTATTTT. Its protein is CASSYSGQGASDTQYF.

The chain combines TRBV5-1 with TRBJ2-5; 10 bases fit TRBD1. V was clipped by 0 bases and J by 4 bases; unmatched bases: 3. The germline gives CDR1 SGHRS, CDR2 YFSETQ. The CDR3 runs to 15 residues. This CDR3 is CASSLAGTGVETQYF. CDR3 nucleotides: TGCGCCAGCAGCTTGGCAGGGACAGGGGTAGAGACCCAGTACTTC.